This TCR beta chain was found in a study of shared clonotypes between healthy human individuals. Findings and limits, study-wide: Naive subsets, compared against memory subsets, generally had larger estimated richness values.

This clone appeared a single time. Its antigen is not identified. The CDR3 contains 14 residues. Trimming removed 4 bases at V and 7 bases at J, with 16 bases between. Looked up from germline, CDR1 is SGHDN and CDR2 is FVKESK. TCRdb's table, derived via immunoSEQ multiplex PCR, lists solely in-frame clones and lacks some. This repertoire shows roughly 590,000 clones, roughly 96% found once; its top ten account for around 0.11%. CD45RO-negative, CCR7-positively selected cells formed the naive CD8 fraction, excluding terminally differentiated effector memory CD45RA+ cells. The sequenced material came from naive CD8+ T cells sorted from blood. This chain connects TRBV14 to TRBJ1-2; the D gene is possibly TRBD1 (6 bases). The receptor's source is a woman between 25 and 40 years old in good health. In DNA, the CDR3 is TGTGCCAGCAGCCCCGGAGGGGGGGACCTTGGCTACACCTTC. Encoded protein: CASSPGGGDLGYTF.